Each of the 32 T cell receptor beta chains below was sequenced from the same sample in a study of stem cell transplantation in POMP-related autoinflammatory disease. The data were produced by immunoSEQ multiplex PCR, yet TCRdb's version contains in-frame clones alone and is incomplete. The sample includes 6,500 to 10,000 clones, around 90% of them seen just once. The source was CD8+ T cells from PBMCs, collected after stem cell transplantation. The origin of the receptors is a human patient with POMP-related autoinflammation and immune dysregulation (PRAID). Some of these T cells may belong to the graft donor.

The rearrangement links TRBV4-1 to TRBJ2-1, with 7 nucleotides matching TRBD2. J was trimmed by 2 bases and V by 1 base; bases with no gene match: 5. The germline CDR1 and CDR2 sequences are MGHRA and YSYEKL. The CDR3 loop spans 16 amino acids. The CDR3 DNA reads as TGCGCCAGCAGCCAAGCTCGGCGGGAGCCCTACAATGAGCAGTTCTTC. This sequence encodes CASSQARREPYNEQFF.

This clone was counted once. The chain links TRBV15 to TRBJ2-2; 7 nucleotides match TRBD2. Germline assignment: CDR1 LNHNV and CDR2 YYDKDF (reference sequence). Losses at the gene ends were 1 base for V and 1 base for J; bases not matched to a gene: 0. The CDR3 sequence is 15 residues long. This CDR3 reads CATSRGEGNTGELFF. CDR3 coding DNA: TGTGCCACCAGCAGAGGGGAGGGGAACACCGGGGAGCTGTTTTTT.

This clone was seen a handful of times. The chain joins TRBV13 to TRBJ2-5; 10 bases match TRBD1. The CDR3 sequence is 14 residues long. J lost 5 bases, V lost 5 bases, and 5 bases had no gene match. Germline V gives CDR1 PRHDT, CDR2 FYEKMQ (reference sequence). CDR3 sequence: CASSPDRGQETQYF. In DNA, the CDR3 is TGTGCCAGCAGCCCAGACAGGGGGCAGGAGACCCAGTACTTC.

The chain's CDR3 is CASSLSVGTEFYEQYV. The CDR3, as DNA: TGTGCCAGCAGTTTATCAGTTGGGACAGAGTTTTACGAGCAGTACGTC. V is TRBV27 and J is TRBJ2-7; 7 bases fit TRBD1. The CDR3 totals 16 residues. The V segment lost 0 bases and the J segment 4 bases; nucleotides outside the gene matches: 9. In germline, CDR1 is MNHEY, CDR2 SMNVEV (reference sequence).

CDR3 residues: CASSLTGENYGYTF. The CDR3 bases are TGTGCCAGCAGTTTAACGGGAGAGAACTATGGCTACACCTTC. This chain joins TRBV28 and TRBJ1-2, with D unresolved. Trimming cost V 2 bases and J 2 bases, with 9 bases left between them. The germline V gene has CDR1 MDHEN and CDR2 SYDVKM. The CDR3 length is 14 residues.

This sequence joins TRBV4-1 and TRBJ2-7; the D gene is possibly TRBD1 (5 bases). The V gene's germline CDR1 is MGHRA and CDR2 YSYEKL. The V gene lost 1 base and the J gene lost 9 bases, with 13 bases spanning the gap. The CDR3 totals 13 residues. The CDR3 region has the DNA TGCGCCAGCAGCCAAGCCCCAGGGCGAGGGCAGTACGTC. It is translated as CASSQAPGRGQYV.

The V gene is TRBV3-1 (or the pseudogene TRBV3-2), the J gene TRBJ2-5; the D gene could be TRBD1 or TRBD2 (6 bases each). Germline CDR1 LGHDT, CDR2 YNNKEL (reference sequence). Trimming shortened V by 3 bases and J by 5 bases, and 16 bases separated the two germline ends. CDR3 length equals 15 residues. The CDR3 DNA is TGTGCCAGCAGCCACGGTACCGGGGGCGGGGAGACCCAGTACTTC. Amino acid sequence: CASSHGTGGGETQYF.

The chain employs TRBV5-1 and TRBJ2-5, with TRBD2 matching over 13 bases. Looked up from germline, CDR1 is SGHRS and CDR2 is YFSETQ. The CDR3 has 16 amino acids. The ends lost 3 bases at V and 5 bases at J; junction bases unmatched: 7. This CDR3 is CASSSRLAGGLETQYF. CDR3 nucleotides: TGCGCCAGCAGCTCGAGACTAGCGGGGGGCTTGGAGACCCAGTACTTC.

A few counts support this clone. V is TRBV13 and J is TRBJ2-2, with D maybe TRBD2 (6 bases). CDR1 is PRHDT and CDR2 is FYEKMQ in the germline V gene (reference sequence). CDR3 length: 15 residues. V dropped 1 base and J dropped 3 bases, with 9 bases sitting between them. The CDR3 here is CASSLAGDYTGELFF. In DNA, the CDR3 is TGTGCCAGCAGCTTAGCCGGGGACTACACCGGGGAGCTGTTTTTT.

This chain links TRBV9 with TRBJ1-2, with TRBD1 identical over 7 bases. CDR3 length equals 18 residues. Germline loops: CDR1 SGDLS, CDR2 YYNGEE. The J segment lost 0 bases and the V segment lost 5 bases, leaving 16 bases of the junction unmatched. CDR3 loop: CASSHNPLRQGANYGYTF. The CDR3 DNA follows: TGTGCCAGCAGTCATAATCCTTTAAGACAGGGAGCTAACTATGGCTACACCTTC.

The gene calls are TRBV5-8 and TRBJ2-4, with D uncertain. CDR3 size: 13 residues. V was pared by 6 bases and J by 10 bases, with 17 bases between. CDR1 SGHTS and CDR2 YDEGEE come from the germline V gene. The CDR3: CASTTVSWEIQYF. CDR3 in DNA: TGTGCCAGCACCACAGTTTCCTGGGAAATTCAGTACTTC.

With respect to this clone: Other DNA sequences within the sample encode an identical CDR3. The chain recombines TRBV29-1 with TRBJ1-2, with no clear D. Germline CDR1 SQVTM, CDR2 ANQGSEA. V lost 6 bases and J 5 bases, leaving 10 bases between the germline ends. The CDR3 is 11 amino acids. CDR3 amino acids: CSVVTPYGYTF. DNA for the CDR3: TGCAGCGTCGTGACCCCTTATGGCTACACCTTC.

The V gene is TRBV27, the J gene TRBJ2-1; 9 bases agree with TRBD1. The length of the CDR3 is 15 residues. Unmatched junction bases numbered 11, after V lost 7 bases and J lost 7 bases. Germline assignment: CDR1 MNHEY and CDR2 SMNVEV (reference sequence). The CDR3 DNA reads TGTGCCAGCACCCTATCGGGACAGGGAGGGAATGAGCAGTTCTTC. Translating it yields CASTLSGQGGNEQFF.

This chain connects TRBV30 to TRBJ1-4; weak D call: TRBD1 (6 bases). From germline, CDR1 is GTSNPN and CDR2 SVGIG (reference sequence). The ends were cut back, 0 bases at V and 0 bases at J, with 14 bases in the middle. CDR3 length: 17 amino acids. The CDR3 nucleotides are TGTGCCTGGAGTGTCCCCCGGGACACCCCAACTAATGAAAAACTGTTTTTT. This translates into CAWSVPRDTPTNEKLFF.

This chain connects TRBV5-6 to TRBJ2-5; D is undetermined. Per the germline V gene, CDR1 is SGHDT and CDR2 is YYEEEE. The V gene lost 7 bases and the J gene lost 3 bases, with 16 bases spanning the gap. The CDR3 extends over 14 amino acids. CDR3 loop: CASSMRSEEETQYF. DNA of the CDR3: TGTGCCAGCTCCATGAGGTCCGAGGAAGAGACCCAGTACTTC.

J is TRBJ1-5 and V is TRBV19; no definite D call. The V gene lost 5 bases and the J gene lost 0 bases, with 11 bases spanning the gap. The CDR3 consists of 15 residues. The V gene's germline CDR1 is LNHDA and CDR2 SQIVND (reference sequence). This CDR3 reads CASSLDGYSNQPQHF. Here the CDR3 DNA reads TGTGCCAGTAGTCTCGACGGATATAGCAATCAGCCCCAGCATTTT.

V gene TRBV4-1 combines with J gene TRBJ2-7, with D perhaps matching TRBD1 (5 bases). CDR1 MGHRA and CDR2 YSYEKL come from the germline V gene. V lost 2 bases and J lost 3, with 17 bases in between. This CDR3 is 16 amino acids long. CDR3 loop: CASSQKRGKGDYEQYF. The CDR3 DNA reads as TGCGCCAGCAGCCAAAAAAGGGGAAAAGGTGACTACGAGCAGTACTTC.

The CDR3, as DNA: TGTGCCTGGAGTGTAACAGGGGAAAATCAGCCCCAGCATTTT. It translates to CAWSVTGENQPQHF. The V gene is TRBV30, the J gene TRBJ1-5, with TRBD1 matching over 7 bases. This CDR3 is built from 14 residues. V trimming: 0 bases; J trimming: 4 bases; junction bases outside the gene matches: 3. CDR1 and CDR2 from the germline V gene are GTSNPN and SVGIG (reference sequence).

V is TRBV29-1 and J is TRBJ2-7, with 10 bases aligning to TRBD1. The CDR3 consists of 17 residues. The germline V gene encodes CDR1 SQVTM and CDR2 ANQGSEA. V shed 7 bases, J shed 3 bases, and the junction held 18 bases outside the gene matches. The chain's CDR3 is CSAPPGQGPSTFYEQYV. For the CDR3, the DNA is TGCAGCGCGCCGCCGGGACAGGGGCCCTCCACCTTCTACGAGCAGTACGTC.

The CDR3 loop reads CAWSRGLAGEQETQYF. DNA for the CDR3: TGTGCCTGGAGCCGGGGACTAGCGGGAGAACAAGAGACCCAGTACTTC. The gene calls are TRBV30 and TRBJ2-5, with 14 bases that match TRBD2. The CDR3 is 16 residues long. Germline CDR1 and CDR2: GTSNPN and SVGIG (reference sequence). Trimming took 3 bases from V and 2 from J; bases not matched to a gene: 5.

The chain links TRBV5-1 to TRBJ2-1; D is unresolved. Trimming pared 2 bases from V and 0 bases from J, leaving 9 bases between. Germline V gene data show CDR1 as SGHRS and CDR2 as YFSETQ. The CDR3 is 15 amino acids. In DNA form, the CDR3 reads TGCGCCAGCAGCTTAGTGTCCTACTCCTACAATGAGCAGTTCTTC. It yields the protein CASSLVSYSYNEQFF.

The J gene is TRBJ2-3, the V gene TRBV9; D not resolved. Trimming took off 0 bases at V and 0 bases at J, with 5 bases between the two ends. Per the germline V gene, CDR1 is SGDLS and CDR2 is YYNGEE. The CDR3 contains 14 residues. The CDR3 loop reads CASSVDGSTDTQYF. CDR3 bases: TGTGCCAGCAGCGTAGACGGAAGCACAGATACGCAGTATTTT.

Written as DNA, the CDR3 is TGTGCCAGCAGTCAAAGTCCAGAGAACTATGGCTACACCTTC. It is translated as CASSQSPENYGYTF. The chain links TRBV28 to TRBJ1-2; no reliable D call. Trimming pared 5 bases from V and 2 bases from J, leaving 12 bases between. Germline CDR1 is MDHEN and CDR2 is SYDVKM. This CDR3 spans 14 amino acids.

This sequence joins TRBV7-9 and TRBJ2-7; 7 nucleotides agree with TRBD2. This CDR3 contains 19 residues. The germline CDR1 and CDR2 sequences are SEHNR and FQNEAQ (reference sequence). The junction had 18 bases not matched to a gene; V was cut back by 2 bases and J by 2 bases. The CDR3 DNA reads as TGTGCCAGCAGCTTACGGGGAGGGCCCCCTGCGGGGCCCACCTACGAGCAGTACTTC. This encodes CASSLRGGPPAGPTYEQYF.

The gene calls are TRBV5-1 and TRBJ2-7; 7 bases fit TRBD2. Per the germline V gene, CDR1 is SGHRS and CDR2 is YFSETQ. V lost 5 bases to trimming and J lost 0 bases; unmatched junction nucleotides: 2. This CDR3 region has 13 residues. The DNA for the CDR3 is TGCGCCAGCAGAGGACTAGTCTCCTACGAGCAGTACTTC. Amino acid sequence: CASRGLVSYEQYF.

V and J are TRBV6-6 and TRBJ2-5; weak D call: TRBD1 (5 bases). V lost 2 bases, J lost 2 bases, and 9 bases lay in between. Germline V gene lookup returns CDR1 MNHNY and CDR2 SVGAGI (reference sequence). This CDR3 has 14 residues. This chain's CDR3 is CASSYGAGQETQYF. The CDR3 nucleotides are TGTGCCAGCAGTTACGGTGCAGGGCAAGAGACCCAGTACTTC.

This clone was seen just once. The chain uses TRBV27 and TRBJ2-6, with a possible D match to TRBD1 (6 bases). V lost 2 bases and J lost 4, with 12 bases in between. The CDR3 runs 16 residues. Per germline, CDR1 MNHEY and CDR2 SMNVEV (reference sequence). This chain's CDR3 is CASSLQGLKGANVLTF. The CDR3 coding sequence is TGTGCCAGCAGTTTACAGGGGTTGAAAGGGGCCAACGTCCTGACTTTC.

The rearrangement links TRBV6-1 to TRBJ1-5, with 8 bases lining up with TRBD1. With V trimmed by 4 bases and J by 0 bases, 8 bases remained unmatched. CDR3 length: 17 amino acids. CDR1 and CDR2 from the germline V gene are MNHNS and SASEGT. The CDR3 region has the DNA TGTGCCAGCAGTGGGACAGGGTTCTGGGATAGCAATCAGCCCCAGCATTTT. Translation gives CASSGTGFWDSNQPQHF.

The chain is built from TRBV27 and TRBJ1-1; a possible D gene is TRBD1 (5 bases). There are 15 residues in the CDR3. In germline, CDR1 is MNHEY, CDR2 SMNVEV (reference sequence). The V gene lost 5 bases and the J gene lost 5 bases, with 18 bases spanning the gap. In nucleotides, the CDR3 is TGTGCCAGCAGTCCTCGAGCGGGGGGTTGGACTGAAGCTTTCTTT. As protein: CASSPRAGGWTEAFF.

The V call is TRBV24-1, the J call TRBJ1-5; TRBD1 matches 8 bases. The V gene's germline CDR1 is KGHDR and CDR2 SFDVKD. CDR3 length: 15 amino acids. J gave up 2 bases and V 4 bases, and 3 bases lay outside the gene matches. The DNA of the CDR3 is TGTGCCACCAGTGACTCGGACAGGGGCAATCAGCCCCAGCATTTT. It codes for CATSDSDRGNQPQHF.

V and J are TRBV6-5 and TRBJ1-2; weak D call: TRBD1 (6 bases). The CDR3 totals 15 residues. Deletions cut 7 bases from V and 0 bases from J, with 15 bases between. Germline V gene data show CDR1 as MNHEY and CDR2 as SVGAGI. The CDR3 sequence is CASNPRGYANYGYTF. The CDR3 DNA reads TGTGCCAGCAACCCCAGGGGATATGCTAACTATGGCTACACCTTC.

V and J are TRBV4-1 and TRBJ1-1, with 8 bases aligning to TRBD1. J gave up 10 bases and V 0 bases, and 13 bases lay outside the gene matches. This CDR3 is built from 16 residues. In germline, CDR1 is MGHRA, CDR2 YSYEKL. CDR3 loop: CASSQDRLGQGKRAFF. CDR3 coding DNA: TGCGCCAGCAGCCAAGATCGTTTAGGACAGGGTAAGCGAGCTTTCTTT.